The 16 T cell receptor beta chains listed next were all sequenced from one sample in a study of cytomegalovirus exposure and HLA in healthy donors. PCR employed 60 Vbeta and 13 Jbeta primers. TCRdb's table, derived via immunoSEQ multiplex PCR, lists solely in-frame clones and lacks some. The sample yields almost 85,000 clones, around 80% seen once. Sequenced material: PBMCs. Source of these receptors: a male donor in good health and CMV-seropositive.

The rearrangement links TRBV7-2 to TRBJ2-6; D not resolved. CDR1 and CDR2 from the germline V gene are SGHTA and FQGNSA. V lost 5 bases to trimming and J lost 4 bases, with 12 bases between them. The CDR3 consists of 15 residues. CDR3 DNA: TGTGCCAGCAGCCCGCGGTTTTCGGGGGCCAACGTCCTGACTTTC. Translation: CASSPRFSGANVLTF.

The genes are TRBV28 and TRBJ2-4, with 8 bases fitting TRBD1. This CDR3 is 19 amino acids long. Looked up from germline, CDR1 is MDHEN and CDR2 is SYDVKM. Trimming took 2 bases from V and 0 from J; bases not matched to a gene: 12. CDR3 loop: CASSLRGQASVLAKNIQYF. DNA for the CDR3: TGTGCCAGCAGTTTAAGGGGACAGGCTTCCGTCCTAGCCAAAAACATTCAGTACTTC.

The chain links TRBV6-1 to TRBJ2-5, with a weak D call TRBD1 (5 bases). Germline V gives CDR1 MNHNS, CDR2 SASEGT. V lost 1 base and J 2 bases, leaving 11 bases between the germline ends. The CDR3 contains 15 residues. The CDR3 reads CASSEGQGPQETQYF. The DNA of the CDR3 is TGTGCCAGCAGTGAAGGGCAGGGCCCACAAGAGACCCAGTACTTC.

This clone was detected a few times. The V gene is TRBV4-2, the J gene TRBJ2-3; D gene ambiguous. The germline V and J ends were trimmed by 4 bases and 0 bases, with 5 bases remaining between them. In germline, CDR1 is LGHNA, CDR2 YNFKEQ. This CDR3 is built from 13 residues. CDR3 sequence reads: CASSLRSTDTQYF. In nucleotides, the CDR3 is TGTGCCAGCAGCCTCCGGAGCACAGATACGCAGTATTTT.

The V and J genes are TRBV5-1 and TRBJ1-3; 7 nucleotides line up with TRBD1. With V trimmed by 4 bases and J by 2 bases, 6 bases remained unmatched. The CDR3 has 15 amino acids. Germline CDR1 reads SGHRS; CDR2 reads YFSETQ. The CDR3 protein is CASSPRDSPGNTIYF. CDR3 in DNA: TGCGCCAGCAGCCCCCGGGACAGCCCTGGAAACACCATATATTTT.

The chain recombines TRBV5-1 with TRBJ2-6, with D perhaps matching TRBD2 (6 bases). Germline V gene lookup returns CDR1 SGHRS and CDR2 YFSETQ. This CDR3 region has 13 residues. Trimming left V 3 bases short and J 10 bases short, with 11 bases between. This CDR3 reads CASSSGETNVLTF. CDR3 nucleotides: TGCGCCAGCAGCTCGGGGGAAACTAACGTCCTGACTTTC.

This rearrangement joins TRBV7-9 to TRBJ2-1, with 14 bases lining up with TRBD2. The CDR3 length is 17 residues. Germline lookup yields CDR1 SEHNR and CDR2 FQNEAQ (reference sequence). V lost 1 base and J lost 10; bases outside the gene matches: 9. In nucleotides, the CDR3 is TGTGCCAGCAGCTTAGTAACCGGGACTAGCGGGAGTGGCGAGCAGTTCTTC. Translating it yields CASSLVTGTSGSGEQFF.

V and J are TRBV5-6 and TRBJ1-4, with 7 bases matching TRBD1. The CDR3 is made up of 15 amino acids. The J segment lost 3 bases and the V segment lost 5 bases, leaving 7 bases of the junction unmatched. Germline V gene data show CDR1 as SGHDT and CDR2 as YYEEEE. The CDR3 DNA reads TGTGCCAGCAGTGGAACAGGGGCGGCTAATGAAAAACTGTTTTTT. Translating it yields CASSGTGAANEKLFF. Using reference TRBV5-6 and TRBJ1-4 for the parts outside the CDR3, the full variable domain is DAGVTQSPTHLIKTRGQQVTLRCSPKSGHDTVSWYQQALGQGPQFIFQYYEEEERQRGNFPDRFSGHQFPNYSSELNVNALLLGDSALYLCASSGTGAANEKLFFGSGTQLSVL.

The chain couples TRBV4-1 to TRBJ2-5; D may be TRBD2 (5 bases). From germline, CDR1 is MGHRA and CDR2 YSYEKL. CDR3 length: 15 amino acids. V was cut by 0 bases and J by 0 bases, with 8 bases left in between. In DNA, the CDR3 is TGCGCCAGCAGCCAAGATTCGGGGTACCAAGAGACCCAGTACTTC. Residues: CASSQDSGYQETQYF.

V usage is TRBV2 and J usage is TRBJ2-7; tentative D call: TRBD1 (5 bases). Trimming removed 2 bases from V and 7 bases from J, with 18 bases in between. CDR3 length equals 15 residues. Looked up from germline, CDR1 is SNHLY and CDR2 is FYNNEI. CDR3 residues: CASSELQGTLSEQYF. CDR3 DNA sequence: TGTGCCAGCAGTGAACTTCAGGGTACCCTTTCAGAGCAGTACTTC. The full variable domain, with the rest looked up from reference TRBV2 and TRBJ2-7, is EPEVTQTPSHQVTQMGQEVILRCVPISNHLYFYWYRQILGQKVEFLVSFYNNEISEKSEIFDDQFSVERPDGSNFTLKIRSTKLEDSAMYFCASSELQGTLSEQYFGPGTRLTVT.

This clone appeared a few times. CDR3 in DNA: TGTGCCAGCAGCTTAGATAGGGGAGGGAACACTGAAGCTTTCTTT. Its protein is CASSLDRGGNTEAFF. The chain combines TRBV7-6 with TRBJ1-1, with D tentatively TRBD1 (5 bases). V lost 1 base and J 1 base, leaving 10 bases between the germline ends. The CDR3 has 15 amino acids. CDR1 and CDR2 from the germline V gene are SGHVS and FNYEAQ.

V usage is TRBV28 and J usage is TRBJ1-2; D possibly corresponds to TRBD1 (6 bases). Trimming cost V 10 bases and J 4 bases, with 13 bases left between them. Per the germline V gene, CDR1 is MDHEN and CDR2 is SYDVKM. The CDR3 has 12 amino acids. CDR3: CAISGDRYGYTF. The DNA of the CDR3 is TGTGCCATCTCAGGGGATCGCTATGGCTACACCTTC.

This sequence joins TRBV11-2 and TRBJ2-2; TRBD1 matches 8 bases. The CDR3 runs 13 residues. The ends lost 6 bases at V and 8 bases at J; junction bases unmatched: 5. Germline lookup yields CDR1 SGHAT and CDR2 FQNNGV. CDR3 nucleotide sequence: TGTGCCAGCAGTTCTACAGGGGGAGGGGAGCTGTTTTTT. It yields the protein CASSSTGGGELFF.

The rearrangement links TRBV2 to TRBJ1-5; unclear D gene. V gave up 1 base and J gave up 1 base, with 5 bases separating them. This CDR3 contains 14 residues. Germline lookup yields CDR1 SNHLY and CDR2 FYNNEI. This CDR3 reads CASSEGRSNQPQHF. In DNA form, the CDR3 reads TGTGCCAGCAGTGAAGGCAGGAGCAATCAGCCCCAGCATTTT.

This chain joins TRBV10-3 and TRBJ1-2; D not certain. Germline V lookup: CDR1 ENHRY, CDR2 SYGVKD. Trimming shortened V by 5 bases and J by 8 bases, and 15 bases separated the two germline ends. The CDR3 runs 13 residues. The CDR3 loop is CAISRDSRNGYTF. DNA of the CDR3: TGTGCCATCAGTAGAGATTCACGAAACGGCTACACCTTC.

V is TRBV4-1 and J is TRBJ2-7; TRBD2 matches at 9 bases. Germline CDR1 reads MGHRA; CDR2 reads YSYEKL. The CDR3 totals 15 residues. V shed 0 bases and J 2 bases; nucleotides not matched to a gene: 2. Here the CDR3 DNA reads TGCGCCAGCAGCCAAGATTGGACTAGCGCCTACGAGCAGTACTTC. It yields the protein CASSQDWTSAYEQYF.